The 26 T cell receptor beta chains below were found in one sample sequenced in a study of T cells after yellow fever vaccination. MiXCR, applied by TCRdb to the 5' RACE reads, yields one record per CDR3 protein. Of a few hundred thousand distinct CDR3 sequences listed, around 17% are singletons. The sequencing here drew on PBMCs, taken 5 days after the first yellow fever vaccination. These receptors were collected from a man aged 18 to 29 who received the YFV17D yellow fever vaccine.

The rearrangement links TRBV7-2 to TRBJ2-2; 10 bases line up with TRBD2. Trimming at V came to 1 base and at J to 8 bases, leaving 10 bases not matched to a gene. From germline, CDR1 is SGHTA and CDR2 FQGNSA. The length of the CDR3 is 17 residues. The CDR3 here is CASSLVGPSGGEGELFF. CDR3 DNA: TGTGCCAGCAGCTTAGTTGGCCCTAGCGGGGGTGAAGGGGAGCTGTTTTTT.

This chain connects TRBV4-1 to TRBJ2-3; D possibly corresponds to TRBD2 (6 bases). CDR3 length equals 15 residues. Germline V gene sequence: CDR1 MGHRA, CDR2 YSYEKL. Trimming cost V 0 bases and J 2 bases, with 9 bases left between them. In DNA, the CDR3 is TGCGCCAGCAGCCAAGATGGGGGGTACACAGATACGCAGTATTTT. Protein product: CASSQDGGYTDTQYF.

This clonotype was observed many times. The gene calls are TRBV20-1 and TRBJ2-7; no definite D call. Germline V lookup: CDR1 DFQATT, CDR2 SNEGSKA (reference sequence). This CDR3 region has 12 residues. V lost 1 base, J lost 2 bases, and 6 bases lay in between. The CDR3 DNA sequence: TGCAGTGCTAGAGGGAGCGCCTACGAGCAGTACTTC. Amino acids: CSARGSAYEQYF.

This clonotype occurred a few times. V gene TRBV3-1 combines with J gene TRBJ2-5; TRBD2 is a possible D gene (5 bases). The V end lost 0 bases, the J end lost 1 base, and 12 bases lay between the germline ends. CDR1 LGHDT and CDR2 YNNKEL come from the germline V gene (reference sequence). The CDR3 has 16 residues. The CDR3 region is CASSQEGGGLQETQYF. For the CDR3, the DNA is TGTGCCAGCAGCCAAGAAGGAGGCGGGCTCCAAGAGACCCAGTACTTC.

This clonotype showed up just a few times. J is TRBJ2-1 and V is TRBV7-9, with a weak D call TRBD2 (5 bases). Looked up from germline, CDR1 is SEHNR and CDR2 is FQNEAQ (reference sequence). The CDR3 runs 15 residues. Trimming removed 4 bases at V and 8 bases at J, with 18 bases between. The CDR3 DNA follows: TGTGCCAGCAGCTCCCCGATCTCAGAGGGCGATGAGCAGTTCTTC. Protein sequence: CASSSPISEGDEQFF.

This clonotype occurred a few times. The genes are TRBV7-8 and TRBJ2-2; 9 bases fit TRBD1. The V gene end was trimmed by 2 bases and the J gene end by 6 bases; junction bases not matched to a gene: 7. The CDR3 has 16 residues. The germline V gene encodes CDR1 SGHVS and CDR2 FQNEAQ. The CDR3 DNA is TGTGCCAGCAGCTTAAGCCGGGACAGGGTGTCCGGGGAGCTGTTTTTT. It yields the protein CASSLSRDRVSGELFF.

The CDR3 region is CAISEEGPSPLHF. CDR3 DNA sequence: TGTGCCATCAGTGAGGAGGGCCCCTCACCCCTCCACTTT. The rearrangement links TRBV10-3 to TRBJ1-6; no definite D call. V dropped 2 bases and J dropped 10 bases, with 9 bases sitting between them. Germline CDR1 ENHRY, CDR2 SYGVKD. This CDR3 comprises 13 residues.

The chain employs TRBV5-1 and TRBJ2-3, with 8 bases lining up with TRBD2. The CDR3 spans 15 residues. V dropped 4 bases and J dropped 2; count of bases not matched to a gene: 6. The germline gives CDR1 SGHRS, CDR2 YFSETQ. CDR3 sequence (DNA): TGCGCCAGCAGCCGGGGGGGGGTCCTCACAGATACGCAGTATTTT. Translation: CASSRGGVLTDTQYF.

The V gene is TRBV14, the J gene TRBJ2-7; TRBD1 or TRBD2 may be the D gene (5 bases each). Germline loops: CDR1 SGHDN, CDR2 FVKESK. Trimming took off 0 bases at V and 3 bases at J, with 12 bases between the two ends. This CDR3 comprises 15 residues. The CDR3 reads CASSQDGTGIYEQYV. CDR3 sequence (DNA): TGTGCCAGCAGCCAAGATGGGACGGGGATCTACGAGCAGTACGTC.

This clonotype was seen only a few times. The chain carries TRBV4-1 and TRBJ2-1; D remains ambiguous. The length of the CDR3 is 16 residues. V was pared by 0 bases and J by 0 bases, with 9 bases between. Germline values: CDR1 MGHRA, CDR2 YSYEKL. CDR3 nucleotide sequence: TGCGCCAGCAGCCAAGAAAGAACTGGCTCCTACAATGAGCAGTTCTTC. Translating it yields CASSQERTGSYNEQFF.

This clonotype was observed at least ten times. V gene TRBV6-2 or TRBV6-3 combines with J gene TRBJ1-4, with TRBD1 identical over 11 bases. This CDR3 is built from 14 residues. Germline V gene sequence: CDR1 MNHEY, CDR2 SVGEGT. V lost 4 bases to trimming and J lost 8 bases; unmatched junction nucleotides: 3. The CDR3 protein is CASSSGTGGEKLFF. The CDR3 DNA is TGTGCCAGCAGTTCCGGGACAGGGGGAGAAAAACTGTTTTTT.

V usage is TRBV7-9 and J usage is TRBJ2-5; the match to TRBD1 covers 9 bases. The V and J ends lost 5 bases and 4 bases, in that order; junction bases with no gene match: 14. Germline CDR1 and CDR2: SEHNR and FQNEAQ (reference sequence). The CDR3 length is 17 residues. CDR3 bases: TGTGCCAGCAGCCAGGCGGGTTTGGGACAGGGACGAGAGACCCAGTACTTC. Translating gives CASSQAGLGQGRETQYF. The whole variable domain, remainder taken from reference TRBV7-9 and TRBJ2-5, is DTGVSQNPRHKITKRGQNVTFRCDPISEHNRLYWYRQTLGQGPEFLTYFQNEAQLEKSRLLSDRFSAERPKGSFSTLEIQRTEQGDSAMYLCASSQAGLGQGRETQYFGPGTRLLVL.

The chain employs TRBV7-9 and TRBJ2-5, with D tentatively TRBD1 or TRBD2 (6 bases each). Germline V gene lookup returns CDR1 SEHNR and CDR2 FQNEAQ (reference sequence). The CDR3 length is 15 residues. V was clipped by 5 bases and J by 1 base, with 14 bases between them. The CDR3 DNA reads TGTGCCAGCAGCCGGAACGAGGGGGGCCAAGAGACCCAGTACTTC. Its translation is CASSRNEGGQETQYF.

This clonotype has a handful of counts. The rearrangement uses TRBV12-3 or TRBV12-4 and TRBJ1-1, with D unclear. Between the trimmed V and J ends, which lost 6 bases and 5 bases, there was a span of 7 bases. This CDR3 spans 11 amino acids. DNA of the CDR3: TGTGCCAGCAGCCCGTTAACTGAAGCTTTCTTT. This translates into CASSPLTEAFF.

This clonotype was observed a handful of times. V gene TRBV7-8 combines with J gene TRBJ2-5; 11 bases match TRBD2. V trimming: 5 bases; J trimming: 5 bases; junction bases outside the gene matches: 10. Looked up from germline, CDR1 is SGHVS and CDR2 is FQNEAQ. This CDR3 comprises 16 residues. As DNA, the CDR3 is TGTGCCAGCAGCCGATACGGACTAGCGGGCGGGGAGACCCAGTACTTC. It encodes CASSRYGLAGGETQYF.

The chain employs TRBV20-1 and TRBJ2-7; D not certain. Germline CDR1 DFQATT, CDR2 SNEGSKA (reference sequence). This CDR3 is 12 amino acids long. Between the trimmed V and J ends, which lost 1 base and 5 bases, there was a span of 9 bases. CDR3 protein: CSARGPRNEQYF. The CDR3, as DNA: TGCAGTGCTAGAGGACCCAGGAACGAGCAGTACTTC.

In this sample, this clonotype turned up many times. V usage is TRBV9 and J usage is TRBJ2-5; D perhaps matches TRBD2 (5 bases). The CDR3 is made up of 15 amino acids. V lost 0 bases and J lost 0, with 9 bases in between. CDR1 and CDR2 from the germline V gene are SGDLS and YYNGEE. The CDR3 region has the DNA TGTGCCAGCAGCGTAGCTGGAGGAAACCAAGAGACCCAGTACTTC. Amino acids: CASSVAGGNQETQYF. The variable domain in full, with the rest retrieved from reference TRBV9 and TRBJ2-5, is DSGVTQTPKHLITATGQRVTLRCSPRSGDLSVYWYQQSLDQGLQFLIQYYNGEERAKGNILERFSAQQFPDLHSELNLSSLELGDSALYFCASSVAGGNQETQYFGPGTRLLVL.

V gene TRBV3-1 combines with J gene TRBJ2-7, with 9 positions matching TRBD2. The CDR3 length is 15 residues. Looked up from germline, CDR1 is LGHDT and CDR2 is YNNKEL (reference sequence). Unmatched junction bases numbered 3, after V lost 0 bases and J lost 3 bases. The CDR3 DNA sequence: TGTGCCAGCAGCCAAGACAGCGGGGGGCTCTACGAGCAGTACTTC. Translation gives CASSQDSGGLYEQYF.

This clonotype was detected only a few times. The rearrangement links TRBV12-3 or TRBV12-4 to TRBJ1-2, with D possibly TRBD1 on 6 matching bases. Trimming shortened V by 9 bases and J by 2 bases, and 13 bases separated the two germline ends. The CDR3 consists of 13 residues. The CDR3 region has the DNA TGTGCCAGTCACCCGAGGGGGAACTATGGCTACACCTTC. Protein sequence: CASHPRGNYGYTF.

This clonotype was detected many times. The chain couples TRBV4-3 to TRBJ2-3; no firm D call. The CDR3 consists of 13 residues. The V gene lost 6 bases and the J gene lost 0 bases, with 7 bases spanning the gap. The germline gives CDR1 LGHNA, CDR2 YSLEER. In DNA form, the CDR3 reads TGCGCCAGCAGTCGGGTGAGCACAGATACGCAGTATTTT. Translating gives CASSRVSTDTQYF.

This clonotype was counted between two and nine times. The J gene is TRBJ1-6, the V gene TRBV7-8; D is undetermined. The length of the CDR3 is 14 residues. Germline-derived CDR1 and CDR2 are SGHVS and FQNEAQ. V lost 1 base and J 7 bases, leaving 8 bases between the germline ends. For the CDR3, the DNA is TGTGCCAGCAGCTTAGGGAATCTGAATTCACCCCTCCACTTT. Its protein is CASSLGNLNSPLHF.

This clonotype appeared a few times. The rearrangement uses TRBV4-2 and TRBJ2-5, with TRBD2 identical over 11 bases. The CDR3 sequence is 18 residues long. The trim removed 1 base at V and 4 bases at J, leaving 11 bases unmatched. CDR1 and CDR2 from the germline V gene are LGHNA and YNFKEQ. CDR3 bases: TGTGCCAGCAGCCAAGGGCTAGCGGGGGGCTGGGGGGTAGAGACCCAGTACTTC. Residues: CASSQGLAGGWGVETQYF.

Many counts were recorded for this clonotype. The chain recombines TRBV14 with TRBJ2-3, with D perhaps matching TRBD1 (5 bases). CDR1 and CDR2 (germline): SGHDN, FVKESK. V gave up 4 bases and J gave up 0 bases, with 8 bases separating them. This CDR3 spans 14 amino acids. Written as DNA, the CDR3 is TGTGCCAGCAGCCCCGCAGGGAGCACAGATACGCAGTATTTT. Protein sequence: CASSPAGSTDTQYF.

In this sample, this clonotype turned up a few times. CDR3 in amino acids: CASSLGPTGDEQFF. CDR3 nucleotide sequence: TGTGCCAGCAGCTTAGGCCCTACAGGGGATGAGCAGTTCTTC. This chain joins TRBV7-3 and TRBJ2-1; 7 nucleotides match TRBD1. The CDR3 is 14 amino acids. Trimming at V came to 2 bases and at J to 8 bases, leaving 6 bases not matched to a gene. Germline V CDR1 and CDR2: SGHTA, FQGTGA.

This clonotype was observed a handful of times. The chain is built from TRBV5-1 and TRBJ2-6; D is perhaps TRBD2 (6 bases). The CDR3 has 17 residues. Trimming removed 2 bases from V and 0 bases from J, with 12 bases in between. The germline gives CDR1 SGHRS, CDR2 YFSETQ. The CDR3: CASSFSGGNSGANVLTF. CDR3 bases: TGCGCCAGCAGCTTTTCGGGCGGGAACTCTGGGGCCAACGTCCTGACTTTC.

The chain uses TRBV6-5 and TRBJ2-3; D is ambiguous. Per the germline V gene, CDR1 is MNHEY and CDR2 is SVGAGI. V shed 0 bases and J shed 0 bases, with 7 bases lying between them. CDR3 size: 15 residues. CDR3 nucleotide sequence: TGTGCCAGCAGTTACTCGTCGCTTAGCACAGATACGCAGTATTTT. Translated, it gives CASSYSSLSTDTQYF.